Shown below are 10 T cell receptor beta chains from a single sample sequenced in a study of cytomegalovirus exposure and HLA in healthy donors. Primers: 60 Vbeta forward and 13 Jbeta reverse. Assay: immunoSEQ multiplex PCR; the TCRdb copy retains only in-frame clones and omits some. Of around 150,000 clones in the sample, 80% were seen once. The material sequenced was PBMCs. The receptors stem from a young man in good health and CMV-seronegative.

V and J are TRBV6-1 and TRBJ1-3; D perhaps matches TRBD1 (6 bases). The CDR3 totals 15 residues. Per germline, CDR1 MNHNS and CDR2 SASEGT. V lost 2 bases and J lost 4, with 12 bases in between. CDR3 residues: CASSEQGSRGNTIYF. In DNA form, the CDR3 reads TGTGCCAGCAGTGAACAGGGGAGCAGAGGAAACACCATATATTTT.

The chain couples TRBV28 to TRBJ2-1; D unresolved. Germline V gives CDR1 MDHEN, CDR2 SYDVKM. The CDR3 loop spans 15 amino acids. V was trimmed by 6 bases and J by 0 bases, leaving 12 bases between them. The CDR3 is CASSPVVSSYNEQFF. As DNA, the CDR3 is TGTGCCAGCAGCCCTGTTGTTAGCTCCTACAATGAGCAGTTCTTC.

There are a few counts of this clone. The chain carries TRBV4-3 and TRBJ2-7, with TRBD1 matching 9 bases. Germline V lookup: CDR1 LGHNA, CDR2 YSLEER. Trimming at V came to 4 bases and at J to 4 bases, leaving 8 bases not matched to a gene. This CDR3 contains 15 residues. CDR3 DNA sequence: TGCGCCAGCAGCCTTACCGGGACAGGGTCTTACGAGCAGTACTTC. It translates to CASSLTGTGSYEQYF.

This chain links TRBV28 with TRBJ2-7; D might be TRBD1 (6 bases). Germline V gives CDR1 MDHEN, CDR2 SYDVKM. V was clipped by 3 bases and J by 3 bases, with 18 bases between them. There are 16 residues in the CDR3. The CDR3 DNA follows: TGTGCCAGCAGTTTGCCCCAGGGGACGGCCGACTACGAGCAGTACTTC. Protein: CASSLPQGTADYEQYF.

V is TRBV5-8 and J is TRBJ2-1; 8 nucleotides match TRBD1. The germline V gene has CDR1 SGHTS and CDR2 YDEGEE. The CDR3 totals 14 residues. The J segment lost 6 bases and the V segment lost 4 bases, leaving 6 bases of the junction unmatched. In nucleotides, the CDR3 is TGTGCCAGCAGCATGGACAGGGCAGCCAATGAGCAGTTCTTC. Translation gives CASSMDRAANEQFF.

The genes are TRBV28 and TRBJ2-1, with D possibly being TRBD2 (6 bases). CDR3 length: 15 residues. Germline values: CDR1 MDHEN, CDR2 SYDVKM. The V gene lost 5 bases and the J gene lost 6 bases, with 17 bases spanning the gap. The CDR3 sequence: CASSEPGRGGNEQFF. DNA of the CDR3: TGTGCCAGCAGTGAGCCGGGAAGGGGAGGCAATGAGCAGTTCTTC. Full variable domain (rest looked up from reference TRBV28 and TRBJ2-1): DVKVTQSSRYLVKRTGEKVFLECVQDMDHENMFWYRQDPGLGLRLIYFSYDVKMKEKGDIPEGYSVSREKKERFSLILESASTNQTSMYLCASSEPGRGGNEQFFGPGTRLTVL.

This clone was counted once. This chain joins TRBV5-4 and TRBJ1-4; D remains unclear. Germline lookup yields CDR1 SGHNT and CDR2 YYREEE (reference sequence). The CDR3 runs 16 residues. V was clipped by 3 bases and J by 0 bases, with 12 bases between them. DNA of the CDR3: TGTGCCAGCAGCTGGGGTGGGAGTGCAACTAATGAAAAACTGTTTTTT. It is translated as CASSWGGSATNEKLFF.

Concerning this clone itself: At one end the junction does not follow the germline gene, possibly because of a read error. Other DNA sequences in the sample encode the same CDR3. The CDR3: CASGFLADEQFF. The CDR3 DNA reads as TGTGCCAGTGGTTTCCTAGCTGATGAGCAGTTCTTC. The rearrangement uses TRBV12-5 and TRBJ2-1, with a tentative D call TRBD2 (5 bases). From germline, CDR1 is LGHNT and CDR2 FRNRAP. CDR3 length equals 12 residues.

The rearrangement uses TRBV7-2 and TRBJ1-1; tentatively, D is TRBD1 (6 bases). In germline, CDR1 is SGHTA, CDR2 FQGNSA. The V and J ends lost 1 base and 8 bases respectively, with 11 bases between them. This CDR3 has 13 amino acids. DNA of the CDR3: TGTGCCAGCAGCTTAGACAGGGAAGGCGAAGCTTTCTTT. It specifies CASSLDREGEAFF.

V is TRBV7-9 and J is TRBJ2-7; tentatively, D is TRBD1 (6 bases). Trimming shortened V by 5 bases and J by 3 bases, and 11 bases separated the two germline ends. In germline, CDR1 is SEHNR, CDR2 FQNEAQ (reference sequence). The CDR3 is made up of 13 amino acids. The CDR3 region is CASSPGTSYEQYF. The CDR3 DNA follows: TGTGCCAGCAGCCCCGGGACAAGCTACGAGCAGTACTTC.